The clone carrying this T cell receptor beta chain has a handful of counts. Its antigen is undetermined. CD4+ naive, central memory, regulatory and stem cell-like memory subsets were isolated by sorting on CD45RO/CCR7/CD25/CD127/CD95/CD27. This sample was taken from a study of beta chain features in type 1 diabetes. Germline CDR1 SGHNT, CDR2 YYREEE (reference sequence). This CDR3 region has 15 residues. The ends lost 4 bases at V and 8 bases at J; junction bases unmatched: 9. As every portion of the isolated RNA was reverse transcribed, the sequencing read expressed TCRB transcripts. Sequenced by immunoSEQ multiplex PCR; TCRdb stores in-frame clones only, minus some. The sample has 140,000 or so clones, about 13% seen once. Findings of the study overall: When Type 1 diabetes patients were examined, their TCRB CDR3s proved moderately but significantly shorter in all four CD4+ subsets. When VDJ junctions were examined, type 1 diabetes patients showed fewer insertions and more deletions.

The gene calls are TRBV5-4 and TRBJ2-4, with 10 bases matching TRBD1. This sequence was found in a man in his late teens or twenties with type 1 diabetes. The sequencing sample was made of central memory CD4+ T cells from blood. Here the CDR3 DNA reads TGTGCCAGCAGCCCGGGACAGGGGTTGGGCGACATTCAGTACTTC. The encoded protein is CASSPGQGLGDIQYF.